This TCR beta chain is from a study of T cell repertoires in cytomegalovirus infection. Study background: As its CMV epitopes, the study selected recently identified HLA-C-restricted and well-studied HLA-B-restricted targets. Signatures in public TCR beta sequences pointed to both CMV infection and matching HLA type.

General study results and limits: There were HLA-C-restricted CMV-specific TCR beta clonotypes dominating the ex vivo response. Identification of carriers of CMV plus the relevant HLA was achieved through cumulative public TCR beta family frequency.

TCRdb re-called the reads with MiXCR, one entry per CDR3 protein. The table has about 570,000 distinct CDR3 sequences, 40% seen once; the top ten hold 40% to 60%. Notes on this clonotype: Its antigen is not identified.

With 4 bases removed from V and 5 bases from J, the gap between germline ends came to 5 bases. This CDR3 contains 11 residues. Germline-derived CDR1 and CDR2 are SGHVS and FQNEAQ. The rearrangement links TRBV7-8 to TRBJ2-5, with D unresolved. Source: cultured PBMCs, taken from culture after CMV antigen stimulation. The TCR originated in a human donor in good health (CMV status not recorded). Some clones in this sample may be carry-over from other donors' samples. In DNA, the CDR3 is TGTGCCAGCAGCTCGTTTGAGACCCAGTACTTC. Translating it yields CASSSFETQYF.